A single sample gave rise to the 32 T cell receptor beta chains below, sequenced in a study of CD8 T cells in Susac syndrome. When the RNA was reverse transcribed, random hexamers were used with an input of about 0.45 to 1 ug. TCRdb analysed the immunoSEQ multiplex PCR reads with MiXCR anew, one entry per CDR3 protein. Of about 300,000 distinct CDR3 sequences in the sample, 70% to 90% were seen once. The specimen sequenced was CD8+ T cells from PBMCs. The source is a human donor with multiple sclerosis.

This rearrangement joins TRBV19 to TRBJ1-5; 9 nucleotides line up with TRBD1. J lost 2 bases, V lost 10 bases, and 6 bases had no gene match. This CDR3 is built from 14 residues. The germline gives CDR1 LNHDA, CDR2 SQIVND (reference sequence). The DNA for the CDR3 is TGTGCCACCACAGGGGGCGCGGGCAATCAGCCCCAGCATTTT. Amino acid sequence: CATTGGAGNQPQHF.

In nucleotides, the CDR3 is TGTGCCACCAGCAGAGACAGGTTGAACACTGAAGCTTTCTTT. Its translation is CATSRDRLNTEAFF. This sequence joins TRBV15 and TRBJ1-1; D uncertain. The germline CDR1 and CDR2 sequences are LNHNV and YYDKDF (reference sequence). The V end lost 0 bases, the J end lost 0 bases, and 5 bases lay between the germline ends. CDR3 length: 14 amino acids.

The chain uses TRBV27 and TRBJ2-5, with 7 bases that match TRBD1. The CDR3 spans 15 residues. The ends lost 6 bases at V and 5 bases at J; junction bases unmatched: 12. CDR1 MNHEY and CDR2 SMNVEV come from the germline V gene (reference sequence). The DNA of the CDR3 is TGTGCCAGCAGACTTAGGGCGACAGGGAAGGAGACCCAGTACTTC. Protein product: CASRLRATGKETQYF.

The chain recombines TRBV27 with TRBJ1-4, with TRBD1 as a possible D gene (6 bases). Germline loops: CDR1 MNHEY, CDR2 SMNVEV (reference sequence). The ends were cut back, 4 bases at V and 0 bases at J, with 24 bases in the middle. The CDR3 consists of 20 residues. The CDR3 protein is CASSSYLAGTTGATNEKLFF. CDR3 bases: TGTGCCAGCAGTTCATACCTTGCGGGGACAACCGGTGCAACTAATGAAAAACTGTTTTTT.

In this sample, this clonotype turned up once. The chain has TRBV7-9 and TRBJ1-3, with TRBD1 as a possible D gene (6 bases). The germline V gene has CDR1 SEHNR and CDR2 FQNEAQ (reference sequence). The CDR3 totals 15 residues. V lost 5 bases and J lost 2, with 13 bases in between. The CDR3 protein is CASSKITGTGNTIYF. In nucleotides, the CDR3 is TGTGCCAGCAGCAAGATAACAGGGACTGGAAACACCATATATTTT.

This chain links TRBV16 with TRBJ2-1; D is unresolved. The CDR3 consists of 15 residues. V was trimmed by 2 bases and J by 6 bases, leaving 14 bases between them. Germline-derived CDR1 and CDR2 are KGHSY and FQNENV. CDR3 DNA sequence: TGTGCCAGCAGCCAAAACCTGGACGGACCCAATGAGCAGTTCTTC. The encoded protein is CASSQNLDGPNEQFF.

The chain joins TRBV4-2 to TRBJ2-7, with D maybe TRBD2 (5 bases). The CDR3 sequence is 19 residues long. V lost 0 bases to trimming and J lost 6 bases, with 27 bases between them. Germline lookup yields CDR1 LGHNA and CDR2 YNFKEQ. The CDR3 sequence: CASSQDLGGGPHQGIEQYF. CDR3 sequence (DNA): TGTGCCAGCAGCCAAGATTTGGGCGGAGGCCCGCACCAAGGAATCGAGCAGTACTTC.

This chain joins TRBV20-1 and TRBJ2-1; D not certain. Germline lookup yields CDR1 DFQATT and CDR2 SNEGSKA (reference sequence). This CDR3 has 12 amino acids. Trimming took off 3 bases at V and 7 bases at J, with 10 bases between the two ends. CDR3 residues: CSASHGSNEQFF. The CDR3 nucleotides are TGCAGTGCTAGTCACGGTAGTAATGAGCAGTTCTTC.

V is TRBV30 and J is TRBJ2-3; D is unresolved. The V gene's germline CDR1 is GTSNPN and CDR2 SVGIG (reference sequence). The CDR3 runs 14 residues. V gave up 1 base and J gave up 3 bases, with 11 bases separating them. The CDR3 DNA sequence: TGTGCCTGGAGTGCCACTCGCGGAACAGATACGCAGTATTTT. This encodes CAWSATRGTDTQYF.

The rearrangement uses TRBV27 and TRBJ2-7; 12 bases fit TRBD2. This CDR3 is built from 16 residues. The germline gives CDR1 MNHEY, CDR2 SMNVEV (reference sequence). The trim removed 2 bases at V and 4 bases at J, leaving 6 bases unmatched. The CDR3 DNA is TGTGCCAGCAGTTTAACCGCCCTAGCGGGAGGGTACGAGCAGTACTTC. Its protein product is CASSLTALAGGYEQYF.

This chain connects TRBV7-9 to TRBJ2-7; the D is unclear. Germline lookup yields CDR1 SEHNR and CDR2 FQNEAQ (reference sequence). V lost 5 bases, J lost 0 bases, and 8 bases lay in between. The length of the CDR3 is 13 residues. DNA for the CDR3: TGTGCCAGCAGCCCCAGGAACTCCTACGAGCAGTACTTC. Translating it yields CASSPRNSYEQYF.

This sequence joins TRBV19 and TRBJ2-1; D is tentatively TRBD1 or TRBD2 (5 bases each). Germline V lookup: CDR1 LNHDA, CDR2 SQIVND (reference sequence). Between the trimmed V and J ends, which lost 5 bases and 4 bases, there was a span of 12 bases. This CDR3 is built from 14 residues. CDR3 residues: CASSLRDGYNEQFF. CDR3 DNA sequence: TGTGCCAGTAGTCTCCGGGACGGATACAATGAGCAGTTCTTC.

This clonotype has a handful of counts. The chain couples TRBV28 to TRBJ2-7, with D possibly called TRBD1 or TRBD2 (5 bases each). Germline V gene lookup returns CDR1 MDHEN and CDR2 SYDVKM. V lost 4 bases to trimming and J lost 1 base, with 11 bases between them. The CDR3 runs 14 residues. CDR3 in DNA: TGTGCCAGCAGTTCTTGGGACGGTTCCTACGAGCAGTACTTC. It codes for CASSSWDGSYEQYF. Based on the CDR3 plus reference TRBV28 and TRBJ2-7, the full variable domain is DVKVTQSSRYLVKRTGEKVFLECVQDMDHENMFWYRQDPGLGLRLIYFSYDVKMKEKGDIPEGYSVSREKKERFSLILESASTNQTSMYLCASSSWDGSYEQYFGPGTRLTVT.

This chain links TRBV28 with TRBJ2-7, with 7 nucleotides matching TRBD2. Losses at the gene ends were 2 bases for V and 5 bases for J; bases not matched to a gene: 6. Per germline, CDR1 MDHEN and CDR2 SYDVKM. The CDR3 has 14 residues. The CDR3 is CASSLMAGDHEQYF. In DNA form, the CDR3 reads TGTGCCAGCAGTTTAATGGCGGGAGACCACGAGCAGTACTTC.

The gene calls are TRBV7-2 and TRBJ2-7; D remains ambiguous. This CDR3 spans 13 amino acids. In germline, CDR1 is SGHTA, CDR2 FQGNSA. The V end lost 5 bases, the J end lost 0 bases, and 8 bases lay between the germline ends. In DNA, the CDR3 is TGTGCCAGCAGCGACGTGAGCTCCTACGAGCAGTACTTC. Translation: CASSDVSSYEQYF.

The chain recombines TRBV5-6 with TRBJ2-3; D is possibly TRBD1 (6 bases). The germline V gene has CDR1 SGHDT and CDR2 YYEEEE. The CDR3 spans 15 residues. Trimming cost V 0 bases and J 5 bases, with 13 bases left between them. The CDR3 nucleotides are TGTGCCAGCAGCTTGGAATTGGGGGCGGGAGATACGCAGTATTTT. Encoded protein: CASSLELGAGDTQYF.

The rearrangement uses TRBV28 and TRBJ2-7; a weak D match, TRBD2 (5 bases). Per germline, CDR1 MDHEN and CDR2 SYDVKM. V gave up 5 bases and J gave up 0 bases, with 14 bases separating them. CDR3 length equals 15 residues. The CDR3 region is CASSPRGLTSYEQYF. CDR3 DNA sequence: TGTGCCAGCAGTCCTCGCGGACTCACCTCCTACGAGCAGTACTTC.

The chain uses TRBV19 and TRBJ1-1; the match to TRBD1 covers 7 bases. J was trimmed by 3 bases and V by 4 bases; bases with no gene match: 20. CDR1 and CDR2 (germline): LNHDA, SQIVND (reference sequence). This CDR3 contains 19 residues. The CDR3 is CASSTRLPTGIVSDTEAFF. The CDR3 DNA reads as TGTGCCAGTAGTACTCGGCTTCCGACAGGGATTGTGAGCGACACTGAAGCTTTCTTT.

The rearrangement joins TRBV9 to TRBJ2-1; D unresolved. The CDR3 extends over 13 amino acids. Germline loops: CDR1 SGDLS, CDR2 YYNGEE. V shed 9 bases and J shed 0 bases, with 10 bases lying between them. The CDR3 loop is CATSTGSYNEQFF. The CDR3 nucleotides read TGTGCCACCTCGACGGGCTCCTACAATGAGCAGTTCTTC.

The chain uses TRBV28 and TRBJ1-1; maybe TRBD1 (6 bases). CDR1 and CDR2 (germline): MDHEN, SYDVKM. The V end was cut by 6 bases, the J end by 0 bases, with 14 bases between. This CDR3 is 15 amino acids long. The chain's CDR3 is CASSTYREMNTEAFF. CDR3 bases: TGTGCCAGCAGCACCTACAGGGAAATGAACACTGAAGCTTTCTTT.

This chain joins TRBV2 and TRBJ2-3; D is perhaps TRBD2 (5 bases). Germline values: CDR1 SNHLY, CDR2 FYNNEI. V lost 2 bases to trimming and J lost 1 base, with 13 bases between them. There are 16 residues in the CDR3. CDR3 nucleotides: TGTGCCAGCAGTGAAAGCGAGGGCCTTGGCACAGATACGCAGTATTTT. Its protein is CASSESEGLGTDTQYF.

The V gene is TRBV29-1, the J gene TRBJ2-7, with 12 bases that match TRBD1. The CDR3 is 16 amino acids. The germline V gene encodes CDR1 SQVTM and CDR2 ANQGSEA. Trimming at V came to 4 bases and at J to 6 bases, leaving 13 bases not matched to a gene. In DNA form, the CDR3 reads TGCAGCGTTGGGAACATGGGGACAGGGGGCAGTGGCGAGCAGTACTTC. This codes for CSVGNMGTGGSGEQYF.

The V gene is TRBV4-3, the J gene TRBJ2-7; the match to TRBD2 covers 8 bases. V lost 4 bases, J lost 7 bases, and 9 bases stayed unmatched. The CDR3 is made up of 14 amino acids. The V gene's germline CDR1 is LGHNA and CDR2 YSLEER. CDR3 in DNA: TGCGCCAGCAGCCCCCGGGGGGGGGCGACGGAGCAGTACTTC. It encodes CASSPRGGATEQYF.

CDR3 region: CAIMGRDTGELFF. The CDR3 coding sequence is TGTGCCATCATGGGGAGGGACACCGGGGAGCTGTTTTTT. V is TRBV10-3 and J is TRBJ2-2; TRBD2 aligns across 7 bases. The V and J ends lost 7 bases and 3 bases, in that order; junction bases with no gene match: 2. The CDR3 totals 13 residues. The germline V gene has CDR1 ENHRY and CDR2 SYGVKD.

The chain joins TRBV6-1 to TRBJ2-3, with D uncertain. The V gene lost 8 bases and the J gene lost 8 bases, with 14 bases spanning the gap. This CDR3 spans 12 amino acids. Germline V gene lookup returns CDR1 MNHNS and CDR2 SASEGT. CDR3 sequence reads: CASYSLPGTQYF. The CDR3 nucleotides are TGTGCCAGCTATTCTCTGCCCGGTACGCAGTATTTT.

CDR3 sequence (DNA): TGTGCCAGCAGCGTAGATGGGACAGGTATATCACCCCTCCACTTT. Translated: CASSVDGTGISPLHF. This chain uses TRBV9 with TRBJ1-6; 8 bases agree with TRBD1. The CDR3 extends over 15 amino acids. J was trimmed by 10 bases and V by 0 bases; bases with no gene match: 6. Germline V gene data show CDR1 as SGDLS and CDR2 as YYNGEE.

The V and J genes are TRBV7-8 and TRBJ2-3; the D gene could be TRBD1 or TRBD2 (5 bases each). This CDR3 spans 13 amino acids. The V end lost 7 bases, the J end lost 3 bases, and 11 bases lay between the germline ends. The germline V gene has CDR1 SGHVS and CDR2 FQNEAQ. CDR3 protein: CASTPRGTDTQYF. CDR3 in DNA: TGTGCCAGCACCCCGAGGGGAACAGATACGCAGTATTTT.

The V and J genes are TRBV2 and TRBJ2-1, with D tentatively TRBD1 (5 bases). V was pared by 6 bases and J by 8 bases, with 8 bases between. The CDR3 totals 11 residues. CDR1 is SNHLY and CDR2 is FYNNEI in the germline V gene. Here the CDR3 reads CASRGHDEQFF. CDR3 DNA sequence: TGTGCCAGCAGGGGGCACGATGAGCAGTTCTTC.

The V call is TRBV28, the J call TRBJ2-1; 7 nucleotides align to TRBD2. This CDR3 comprises 16 residues. The germline gives CDR1 MDHEN, CDR2 SYDVKM. The V gene end was trimmed by 3 bases and the J gene end by 6 bases; junction bases not matched to a gene: 11. CDR3 loop: CASSFLGGSAFNEQFF. CDR3 DNA: TGTGCCAGCAGTTTTCTCGGGGGGTCGGCCTTCAATGAGCAGTTCTTC. Filled out from reference TRBV28 and TRBJ2-1, the complete variable domain reads DVKVTQSSRYLVKRTGEKVFLECVQDMDHENMFWYRQDPGLGLRLIYFSYDVKMKEKGDIPEGYSVSREKKERFSLILESASTNQTSMYLCASSFLGGSAFNEQFFGPGTRLTVL.

The chain has TRBV4-3 and TRBJ1-5, with 10 positions matching TRBD1. Germline V lookup: CDR1 LGHNA, CDR2 YSLEER. The trim removed 0 bases at V and 5 bases at J, leaving 4 bases unmatched. This CDR3 has 16 amino acids. The CDR3 protein is CASSQEWDRGYQPQHF. The CDR3 coding sequence is TGCGCCAGCAGCCAAGAGTGGGACAGGGGATATCAGCCCCAGCATTTT.

The CDR3 DNA follows: TGCGCCAGCAGCTTGGGGTGGGGAAGCTCCTACAATGAGCAGTTCTTC. Its translation is CASSLGWGSSYNEQFF. The gene calls are TRBV5-1 and TRBJ2-1; D ambiguous. The CDR3 extends over 16 amino acids. V lost 0 bases and J lost 0, with 10 bases in between. Germline-derived CDR1 and CDR2 are SGHRS and YFSETQ.

The chain employs TRBV7-2 and TRBJ2-7; 7 bases are shared with TRBD2. The CDR3 is 13 residues long. Germline CDR1 is SGHTA and CDR2 is FQGNSA. Trimming took 4 bases from V and 3 from J; bases not matched to a gene: 3. The CDR3 DNA sequence: TGTGCCAGCAGCTCGGGACTACTCTACGAGCAGTACTTC. Translated: CASSSGLLYEQYF. Supplemented by reference TRBV7-2 and TRBJ2-7, the full variable domain reads GAGVSQSPSNKVTEKGKDVELRCDPISGHTALYWYRQSLGQGLEFLIYFQGNSAPDKSGLPSDRFSAERTGGSVSTLTIQRTQQEDSAVYLCASSSGLLYEQYFGPGTRLTVT.